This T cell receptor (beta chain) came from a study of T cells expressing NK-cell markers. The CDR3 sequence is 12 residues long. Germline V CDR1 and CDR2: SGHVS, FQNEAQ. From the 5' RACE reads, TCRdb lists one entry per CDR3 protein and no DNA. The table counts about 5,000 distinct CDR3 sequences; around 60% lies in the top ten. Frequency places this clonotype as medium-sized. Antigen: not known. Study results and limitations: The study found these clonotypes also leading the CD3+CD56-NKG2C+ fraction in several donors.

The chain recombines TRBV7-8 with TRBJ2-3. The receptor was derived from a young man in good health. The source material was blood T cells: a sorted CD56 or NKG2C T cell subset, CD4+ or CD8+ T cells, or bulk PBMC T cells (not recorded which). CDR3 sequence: CASSLVVDTQYF. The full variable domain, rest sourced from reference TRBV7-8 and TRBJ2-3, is GAGVSQSPRYKVAKRGQDVALRCDPISGHVSLFWYQQALGQGPEFLTYFQNEAQLDKSGLPSDRFFAERPEGSVSTLKIQRTQQEDSAVYLCASSLVVDTQYFGPGTRLTVL.